A selection of T cell receptor beta chains follows, all from one sample in a study of T cell responses to AZD1222 COVID-19 vaccine. Profiled with immunoSEQ multiplex PCR; TCRdb holds only in-frame clones, not every one. This sample has 200,000 or so clones, with about nine tenths found just once. This specimen consisted of peripheral blood, obtained on day 0 of MenACWY control vaccination. These TCRs come from an adult in good health. CDR3s include the opening cysteine and the closing phenylalanine or tryptophan. The D gene is left open where the match is weak. A row's size may be missing; if present it is once, few, many or a size class.

cdr3_aa	cdr3_nt	clone_size	j_call	d_call	v_call
CASGQGAPGANVLTF	TGTGCCAGCGGACAGGGGGCGCCTGGGGCCAACGTCCTGACTTTC	.	TRBJ2-6	TRBD1	TRBV6-5
CASRTGTDTQYF	TGTGCCAGCAGGACTGGCACAGATACGCAGTATTTT	.	TRBJ2-3	.	TRBV6-5
CASRGGGSSTDTQYF	TGCGCCAGCAGAGGGGGCGGGTCATCCACAGATACGCAGTATTTT	.	TRBJ2-3	TRBD1	TRBV5-1
CASSDRVLNTGELFF	TGTGCCAGCAGCGACAGGGTACTGAACACCGGGGAGCTGTTTTTT	.	TRBJ2-2	TRBD1	TRBV2
CASSIGFGRYYEQYF	TGTGCCAGTAGTATTGGATTCGGACGGTACTACGAGCAGTACTTC	once	TRBJ2-7	.	TRBV19
CASSYSGQGAGYGYTF	TGTGCCAGCAGTTACTCGGGACAGGGGGCGGGCTATGGCTACACCTTC	.	TRBJ1-2	TRBD1	TRBV6-5
CASSLRTGMEGYTF	TGTGCCAGCAGTTTAAGGACAGGGATGGAGGGCTACACCTTC	.	TRBJ1-2	TRBD1	TRBV28
CASRPAQGNTIYF	TGTGCCAGCCGCCCAGCCCAGGGAAACACCATATATTTT	.	TRBJ1-3	.	TRBV6-5
CASSGLNQPQHF	TGTGCCAGCAGTGGACTCAATCAGCCCCAGCATTTT	.	TRBJ1-5	.	TRBV12-3/TRBV12-4
CASSSLTGLKLFF	TGTGCCAGCAGCTCCCTCACAGGGTTGAAGCTGTTTTTT	.	TRBJ2-2	.	TRBV7-2
CALRRGSSYEQYF	TGTGCCCTCAGAAGAGGGAGCAGCTACGAGCAGTACTTC	.	TRBJ2-7	.	TRBV30
CASSVESSGTYNEQFF	TGTGCCAGCAGCGTAGAGTCTAGCGGGACCTACAATGAGCAGTTCTTC	.	TRBJ2-1	TRBD2	TRBV9
CASSAPPLSVKGQPQHF	TGTGCCAGTAGTGCCCCACCACTTTCCGTTAAAGGTCAGCCCCAGCATTTT	.	TRBJ1-5	.	TRBV19
CATSDPSSGGADKQYF	TGTGCCACCAGTGATCCTAGTAGCGGGGGGGCCGATAAGCAGTATTTT	.	TRBJ2-3	TRBD2	TRBV24-1
CSVGQGKGEKLFF	TGCAGCGTAGGACAGGGGAAAGGAGAAAAACTGTTTTTT	.	TRBJ1-4	TRBD1	TRBV29-1
CASSISASGNTIYF	TGTGCCAGTAGTATATCAGCCTCAGGAAACACCATATATTTT	.	TRBJ1-3	.	TRBV19
CAWSVTENQPQHF	TGTGCCTGGAGTGTCACAGAGAATCAGCCCCAGCATTTT	once	TRBJ1-5	.	TRBV30
CASSVAPSNQPQHF	TGTGCCAGCAGCGTAGCCCCCAGCAATCAGCCCCAGCATTTT	.	TRBJ1-5	.	TRBV9
CASSDGPSQPQHF	TGTGCCAGCAGCGACGGCCCTAGTCAGCCCCAGCATTTT	.	TRBJ1-5	.	TRBV6-6
CASSLEGYGYTF	TGTGCCAGCAGTTTAGAAGGCTATGGCTACACCTTC	.	TRBJ1-2	.	TRBV28
CASSQRGQVGSGANVLTF	TGTGCCAGCAGCCAGCGGGGCCAGGTTGGCTCTGGGGCCAACGTCCTGACTTTC	.	TRBJ2-6	.	TRBV4-2
CASSSWTVRDYGYTF	TGCGCCAGCAGCTCCTGGACAGTGAGGGACTATGGCTACACCTTC	.	TRBJ1-2	.	TRBV5-1
CAWSGSGSTEAFF	TGTGCCTGGAGTGGTTCGGGGAGCACTGAAGCTTTCTTT	once	TRBJ1-1	.	TRBV30
CASSLASLAGAYEQYF	TGTGCCAGCAGCTTAGCTTCCCTAGCGGGAGCCTACGAGCAGTACTTC	.	TRBJ2-7	TRBD2	TRBV7-6
CASSQEGPGRTNTGELFF	TGCGCCAGCAGCCAGGAGGGGCCGGGGAGAACGAACACCGGGGAGCTGTTTTTT	.	TRBJ2-2	.	TRBV4-3
CASSYSNFRVPNSPLHF	TGTGCCAGCAGTTACTCGAACTTCAGGGTCCCCAATTCACCCCTCCACTTT	few	TRBJ1-6	.	TRBV6-2/TRBV6-3
CASRGESTGNTIYF	TGTGCCAGTAGGGGGGAGTCGACTGGAAACACCATATATTTT	once	TRBJ1-3	.	TRBV19
CATSRGLAGLRGNTIYF	TGTGCCACCAGCAGAGGTCTAGCGGGCCTAAGGGGAAACACCATATATTTT	.	TRBJ1-3	.	TRBV15
CASSAGQEFSPLHF	TGTGCCAGCAGTGCGGGACAGGAGTTTTCACCCCTCCACTTT	.	TRBJ1-6	TRBD1	TRBV9
CASSGAHTQYF	TGTGCCAGCAGTGGGGCCCATACGCAGTATTTT	once	TRBJ2-3	.	TRBV25-1
CASSRDPPGRETQYF	TGTGCCAGCAGCCGCGATCCTCCAGGACGGGAGACCCAGTACTTC	.	TRBJ2-5	.	TRBV7-9
CASSPGTGGPYEQYF	TGTGCCAGCTCTCCGGGGACAGGGGGACCCTACGAGCAGTACTTC	.	TRBJ2-7	TRBD1	TRBV18
CASSYYRDKGEKLFF	TGTGCCAGCAGCTATTACCGGGACAAAGGTGAAAAACTGTTTTTT	.	TRBJ1-4	.	TRBV7-9
CASSHLEGYEQYF	TGCGCCAGCAGTCACCTCGAGGGCTACGAGCAGTACTTC	once	TRBJ2-7	.	TRBV4-1
CASSSDISTDTQYF	TGTGCCAGCAGTTCGGACATCAGCACAGATACGCAGTATTTT	.	TRBJ2-3	.	TRBV28
CASSYGSPGSGYTF	TGTGCCAGCAGTTACGGGTCCCCCGGCTCCGGCTACACCTTC	.	TRBJ1-2	.	TRBV6-5
CASSLGVSQNIQYF	TGTGCCAGCAGCTTAGGGGTTTCCCAAAACATTCAGTACTTC	.	TRBJ2-4	.	TRBV7-2
CASSQMRQGGTGELFF	TGCGCCAGCAGCCAAATGCGACAGGGGGGGACCGGGGAGCTGTTTTTT	.	TRBJ2-2	TRBD1	TRBV4-3
CASSRDTSSYEQYF	TGCGCCAGCAGCCGGGACACGAGCTCCTACGAGCAGTACTTC	few	TRBJ2-7	.	TRBV4-1
CASSEGEWTYSNTGELFF	TGTGCCAGCAGCGAAGGGGAGTGGACCTACTCGAACACCGGGGAGCTGTTTTTT	.	TRBJ2-2	.	TRBV9
CASSYLPGTAYEQYF	TGTGCCAGCAGTTACCTCCCAGGGACAGCCTACGAGCAGTACTTC	.	TRBJ2-7	TRBD1	TRBV28